Listed below are T cell receptor beta chains from one sample, sequenced in a study of blood T cells in healthy people across ages. A single record per CDR3 protein comes from TCRdb applying MiXCR to the 5' RACE reads. The table has over 700,000 distinct CDR3 sequences, 20% to 25% seen once. The same specimen was also included in a second study, on T cells of mothers and their children.

Sequenced: blood. The receptors derive from a boy between 10 and 17 years old in good health. CDR3s include the opening cysteine and the closing phenylalanine or tryptophan. Each record gives: V gene, D gene, clone size, CDR3 length, J gene, CDR3 protein, CDR3 DNA. The D gene is left open where the match is weak. Clone size is stated in some rows and not others, as once, few, many or a class when expanded.

>TRBV12-3/TRBV12-4|NA|NA|12|TRBJ2-1
CASSWEANEQFF
TGTGCCAGCAGTTGGGAGGCGAATGAGCAGTTCTTC
>TRBV12-5|NA|few|15|TRBJ2-3
CASRGAEGNADTQYF
TGTGCTAGTCGGGGAGCGGAGGGCAACGCAGATACGCAGTATTTT
>TRBV12-3/TRBV12-4|NA|few|13|TRBJ1-2
CASTKGPEGGYTF
TGTGCCAGCACTAAGGGCCCAGAAGGTGGCTACACCTTC
>TRBV5-1|NA|few|13|TRBJ1-1
CASSLDIYTEAFF
TGCGCCAGCAGCTTGGATATCTACACTGAAGCTTTCTTT
>TRBV5-1|TRBD1|few|15|TRBJ2-1
CASSLDQGALNEQFF
TGCGCCAGCAGCTTGGACCAGGGGGCCCTGAATGAGCAGTTCTTC
>TRBV4-1|NA|NA|14|TRBJ2-1
CASSQGTGSNEQFF
TGCGCCAGCAGCCAAGGCACAGGGAGCAATGAGCAGTTCTTC
>TRBV28|NA|few|14|TRBJ2-7
CASSFTGITYEQYF
TGTGCCAGCAGTTTCACAGGGATAACCTACGAGCAGTACTTC
>TRBV18|NA|NA|15|TRBJ2-7
CASSRPGSISNEQYF
TGTGCCAGCTCGCGACCCGGGTCAATTTCCAACGAGCAGTACTTC
>TRBV3-1|TRBD2|NA|18|TRBJ2-5
CASSQDPGLAGVRETQYF
TGTGCCAGCAGCCAAGATCCGGGACTAGCGGGAGTACGGGAGACTCAGTACTTC
>TRBV6-5|NA|NA|14|TRBJ2-3
CASSSRQTTDTQYF
TGTGCCAGCAGTTCGAGACAAACCACAGATACGCAGTATTTT
>TRBV20-1|TRBD2|NA|13|TRBJ2-1
CSAGLAGGGEQFF
TGCAGCGCGGGACTAGCGGGAGGCGGTGAGCAGTTCTTC
>TRBV7-9|NA|NA|14|TRBJ2-1
CASSISSSYNEQFF
TGTGCCAGCAGCATCAGTAGCTCCTACAATGAGCAGTTCTTC
>TRBV2|TRBD2|few|17|TRBJ2-5
CASLPQLAGGLGETQYF
TGTGCCAGCCTACCTCAGTTAGCGGGAGGTCTCGGGGAGACCCAGTACTTC
>TRBV4-2|NA|few|16|TRBJ2-5
CASSQELAGVQETQYF
TGTGCCAGCAGCCAAGAACTAGCAGGAGTCCAAGAGACCCAGTACTTC
>TRBV6-5|TRBD2|many|16|TRBJ2-1
CAVTRLAGGGYNEQFF
TGTGCCGTCACGAGACTAGCGGGAGGGGGATACAATGAGCAGTTCTTC